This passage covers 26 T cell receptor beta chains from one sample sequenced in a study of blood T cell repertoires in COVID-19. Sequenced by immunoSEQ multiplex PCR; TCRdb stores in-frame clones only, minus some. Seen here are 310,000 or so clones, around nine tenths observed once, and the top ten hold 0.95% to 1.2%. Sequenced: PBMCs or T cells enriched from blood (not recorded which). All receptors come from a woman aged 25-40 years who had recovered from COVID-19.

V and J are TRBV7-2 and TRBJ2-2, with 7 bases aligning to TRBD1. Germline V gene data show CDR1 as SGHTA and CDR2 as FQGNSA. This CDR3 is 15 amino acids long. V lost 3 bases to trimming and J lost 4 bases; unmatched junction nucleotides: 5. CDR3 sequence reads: CASSFRQGITGELFF. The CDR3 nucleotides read TGTGCCAGCAGCTTCCGACAGGGTATCACCGGGGAGCTGTTTTTT.

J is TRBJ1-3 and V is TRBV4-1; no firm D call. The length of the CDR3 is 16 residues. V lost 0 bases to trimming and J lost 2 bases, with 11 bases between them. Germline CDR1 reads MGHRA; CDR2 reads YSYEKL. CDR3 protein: CASSQDIGQTGNTIYF. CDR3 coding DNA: TGCGCCAGCAGCCAAGATATTGGGCAGACTGGAAACACCATATATTTT.

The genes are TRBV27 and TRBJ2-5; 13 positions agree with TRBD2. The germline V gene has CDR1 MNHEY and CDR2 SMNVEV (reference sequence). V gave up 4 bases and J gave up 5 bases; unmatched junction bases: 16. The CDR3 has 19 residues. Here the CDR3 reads CASSSSGLAGDDFRETQYF. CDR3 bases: TGTGCCAGCAGTTCCTCAGGACTAGCGGGAGATGATTTCCGGGAGACCCAGTACTTC.

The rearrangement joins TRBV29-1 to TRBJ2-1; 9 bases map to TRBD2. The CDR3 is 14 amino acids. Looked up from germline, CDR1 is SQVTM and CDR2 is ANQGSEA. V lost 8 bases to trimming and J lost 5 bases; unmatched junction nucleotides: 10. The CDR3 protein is CSPHWTSDHNEQFF. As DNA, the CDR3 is TGCAGCCCCCATTGGACTAGCGACCACAATGAGCAGTTCTTC.

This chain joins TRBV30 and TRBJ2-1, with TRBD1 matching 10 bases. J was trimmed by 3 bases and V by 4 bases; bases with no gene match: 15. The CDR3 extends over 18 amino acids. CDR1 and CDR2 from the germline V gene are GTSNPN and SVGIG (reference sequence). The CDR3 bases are TGTGCCTGGAAACCGGGACAGGGGTGGGGGGTGAGCTACAATGAGCAGTTCTTC. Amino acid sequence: CAWKPGQGWGVSYNEQFF.

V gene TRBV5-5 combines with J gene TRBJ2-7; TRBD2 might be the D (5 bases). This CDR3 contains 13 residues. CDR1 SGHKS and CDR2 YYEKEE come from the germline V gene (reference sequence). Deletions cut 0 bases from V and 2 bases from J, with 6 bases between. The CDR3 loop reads CASSLGSAYEQYF. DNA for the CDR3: TGTGCCAGCAGCTTGGGTAGCGCCTACGAGCAGTACTTC.

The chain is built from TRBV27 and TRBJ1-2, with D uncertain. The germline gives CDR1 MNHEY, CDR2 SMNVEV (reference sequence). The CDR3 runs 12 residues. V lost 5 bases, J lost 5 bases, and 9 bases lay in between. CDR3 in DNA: TGTGCCAGCAGTAGCCCCGGGTATGGCTACACCTTC. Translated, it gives CASSSPGYGYTF.

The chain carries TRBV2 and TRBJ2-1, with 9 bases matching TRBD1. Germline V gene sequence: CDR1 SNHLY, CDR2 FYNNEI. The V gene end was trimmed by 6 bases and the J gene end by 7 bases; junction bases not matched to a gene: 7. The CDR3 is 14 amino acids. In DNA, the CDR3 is TGTGCCAGCAGGAGAGGACAGGGGAGAAATGAGCAGTTCTTC. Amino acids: CASRRGQGRNEQFF.

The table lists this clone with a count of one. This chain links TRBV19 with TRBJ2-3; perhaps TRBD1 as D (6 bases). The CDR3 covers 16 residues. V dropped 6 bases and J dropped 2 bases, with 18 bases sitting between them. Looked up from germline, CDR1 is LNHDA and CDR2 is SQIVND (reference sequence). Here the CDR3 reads CASRLSGANPTDTQYF. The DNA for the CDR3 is TGTGCCAGTAGACTATCAGGGGCAAACCCCACAGATACGCAGTATTTT.

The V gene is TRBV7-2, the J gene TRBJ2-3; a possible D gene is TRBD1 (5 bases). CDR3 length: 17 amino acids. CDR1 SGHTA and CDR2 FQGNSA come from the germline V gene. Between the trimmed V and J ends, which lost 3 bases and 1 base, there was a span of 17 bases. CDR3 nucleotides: TGTGCCAGCAGCTTGGGTCTCGCTAGGGGCGGCACAGATACGCAGTATTTT. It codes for CASSLGLARGGTDTQYF.

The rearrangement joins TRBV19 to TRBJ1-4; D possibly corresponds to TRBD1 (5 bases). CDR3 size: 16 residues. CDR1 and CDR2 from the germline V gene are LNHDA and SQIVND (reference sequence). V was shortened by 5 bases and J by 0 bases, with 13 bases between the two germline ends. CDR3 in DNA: TGTGCCAGTAGTGCGTTCCGGGACTCAACTAATGAAAAACTGTTTTTT. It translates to CASSAFRDSTNEKLFF.

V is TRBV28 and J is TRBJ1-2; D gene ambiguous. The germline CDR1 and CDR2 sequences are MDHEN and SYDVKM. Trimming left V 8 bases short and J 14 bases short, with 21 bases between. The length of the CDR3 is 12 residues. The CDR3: CASSVSLGSSTF. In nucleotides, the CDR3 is TGTGCCAGCTCCGTCTCTTTGGGGAGCTCAACCTTC.

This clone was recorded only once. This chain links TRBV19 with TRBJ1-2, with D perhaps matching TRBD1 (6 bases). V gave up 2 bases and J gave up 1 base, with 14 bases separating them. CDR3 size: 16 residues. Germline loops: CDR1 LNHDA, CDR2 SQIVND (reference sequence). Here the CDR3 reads CASSIPGARDNYGYTF. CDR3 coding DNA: TGTGCCAGTAGTATACCAGGGGCCAGAGATAACTATGGCTACACCTTC.

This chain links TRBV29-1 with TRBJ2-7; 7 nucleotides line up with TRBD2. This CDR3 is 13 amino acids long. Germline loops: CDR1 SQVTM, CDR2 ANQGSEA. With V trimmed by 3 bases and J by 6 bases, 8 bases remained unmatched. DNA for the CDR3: TGCAGCGTTGATGGACTAGTGGTTGGCGAGCAGTACTTC. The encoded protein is CSVDGLVVGEQYF.

Here the CDR3 reads CASTTGGETQYF. The DNA of the CDR3 is TGTGCCTCTACCACGGGTGGAGAGACCCAGTACTTC. The rearrangement links TRBV30 to TRBJ2-5; D remains unclear. This CDR3 is 12 amino acids long. V was shortened by 7 bases and J by 4 bases, with 13 bases between the two germline ends. CDR1 is GTSNPN and CDR2 is SVGIG in the germline V gene (reference sequence).

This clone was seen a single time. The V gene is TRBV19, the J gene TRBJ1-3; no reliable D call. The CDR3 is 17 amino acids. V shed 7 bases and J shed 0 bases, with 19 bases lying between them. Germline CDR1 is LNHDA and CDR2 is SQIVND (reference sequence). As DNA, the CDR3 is TGTGCCAGTATGAACGACGGGAGGAGGAACTCTGGAAACACCATATATTTT. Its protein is CASMNDGRRNSGNTIYF.

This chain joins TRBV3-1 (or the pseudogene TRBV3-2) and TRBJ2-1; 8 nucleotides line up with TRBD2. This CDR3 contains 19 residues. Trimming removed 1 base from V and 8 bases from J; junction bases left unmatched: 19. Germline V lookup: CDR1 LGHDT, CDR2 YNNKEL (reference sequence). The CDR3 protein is CASSQVRSGGRRGMYEQFF. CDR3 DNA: TGTGCCAGCAGCCAAGTAAGATCGGGCGGGAGGAGGGGGATGTATGAGCAGTTCTTC.

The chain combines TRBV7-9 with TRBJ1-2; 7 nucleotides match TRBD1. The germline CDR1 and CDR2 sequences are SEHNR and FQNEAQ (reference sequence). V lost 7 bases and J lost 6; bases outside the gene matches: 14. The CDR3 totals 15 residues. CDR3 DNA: TGTGCCAGCACCAACGTAGGGGGCCCCTTTAATGGCTACACCTTC. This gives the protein CASTNVGGPFNGYTF.

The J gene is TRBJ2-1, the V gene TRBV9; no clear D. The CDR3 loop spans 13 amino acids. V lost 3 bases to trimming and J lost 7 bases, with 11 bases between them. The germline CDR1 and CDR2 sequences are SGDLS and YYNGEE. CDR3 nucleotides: TGTGCCAGCAGCGGCGAGACTGGGAATGAGCAGTTCTTC. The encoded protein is CASSGETGNEQFF.

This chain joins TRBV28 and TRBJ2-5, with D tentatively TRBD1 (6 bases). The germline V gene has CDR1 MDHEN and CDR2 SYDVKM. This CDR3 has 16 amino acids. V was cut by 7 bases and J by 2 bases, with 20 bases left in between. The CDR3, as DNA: TGTGCCAGCACCCCGGCCGGACAGTCTATACAAGAGACCCAGTACTTC. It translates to CASTPAGQSIQETQYF.

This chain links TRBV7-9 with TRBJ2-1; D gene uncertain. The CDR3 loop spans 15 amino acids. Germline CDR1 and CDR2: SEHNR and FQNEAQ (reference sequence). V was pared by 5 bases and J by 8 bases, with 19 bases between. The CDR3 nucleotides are TGTGCCAGCAGCGGAGAATTCGTACGCGAGTATGAGCAGTTCTTC. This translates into CASSGEFVREYEQFF.

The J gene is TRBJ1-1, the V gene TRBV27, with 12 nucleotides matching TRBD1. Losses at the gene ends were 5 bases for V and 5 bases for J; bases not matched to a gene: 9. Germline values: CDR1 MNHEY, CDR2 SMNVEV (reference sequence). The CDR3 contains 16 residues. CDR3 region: CASSPRDRGHRTEAFF. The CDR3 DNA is TGTGCCAGCAGTCCCCGGGACAGGGGGCATCGGACTGAAGCTTTCTTT.

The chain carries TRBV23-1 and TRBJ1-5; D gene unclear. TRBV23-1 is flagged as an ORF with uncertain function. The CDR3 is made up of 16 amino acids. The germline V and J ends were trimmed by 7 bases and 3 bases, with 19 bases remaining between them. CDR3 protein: CASINPPRHTNQPQHF. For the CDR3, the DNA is TGCGCCAGCATCAACCCCCCCAGACATACCAATCAGCCCCAGCATTTT.

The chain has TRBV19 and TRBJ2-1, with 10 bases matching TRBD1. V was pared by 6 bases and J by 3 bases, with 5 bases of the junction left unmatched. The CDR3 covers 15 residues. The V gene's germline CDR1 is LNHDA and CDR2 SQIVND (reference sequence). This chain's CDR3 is CASRMTGGRYNEQFF. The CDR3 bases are TGTGCCAGTAGGATGACAGGGGGCCGCTACAATGAGCAGTTCTTC.

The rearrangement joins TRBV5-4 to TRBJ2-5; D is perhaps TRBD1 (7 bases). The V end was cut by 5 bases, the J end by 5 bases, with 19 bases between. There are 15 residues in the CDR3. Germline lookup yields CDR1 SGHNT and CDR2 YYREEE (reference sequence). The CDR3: CASSFPGAGGETQYF. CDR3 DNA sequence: TGTGCCAGCAGTTTCCCGGGGGCAGGGGGGGAGACCCAGTACTTC.

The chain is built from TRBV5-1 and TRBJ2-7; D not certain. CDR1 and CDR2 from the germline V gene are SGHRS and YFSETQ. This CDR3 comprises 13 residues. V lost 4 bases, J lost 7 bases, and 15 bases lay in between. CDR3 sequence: CASSLLTVGEQYF. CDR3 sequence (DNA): TGCGCCAGCAGCCTCCTAACGGTCGGGGAGCAGTACTTC. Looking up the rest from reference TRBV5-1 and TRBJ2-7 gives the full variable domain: KAGVTQTPRYLIKTRGQQVTLSCSPISGHRSVSWYQQTPGQGLQFLFEYFSETQRNKGNFPGRFSGRQFSNSRSEMNVSTLELGDSALYLCASSLLTVGEQYFGPGTRLTVT.